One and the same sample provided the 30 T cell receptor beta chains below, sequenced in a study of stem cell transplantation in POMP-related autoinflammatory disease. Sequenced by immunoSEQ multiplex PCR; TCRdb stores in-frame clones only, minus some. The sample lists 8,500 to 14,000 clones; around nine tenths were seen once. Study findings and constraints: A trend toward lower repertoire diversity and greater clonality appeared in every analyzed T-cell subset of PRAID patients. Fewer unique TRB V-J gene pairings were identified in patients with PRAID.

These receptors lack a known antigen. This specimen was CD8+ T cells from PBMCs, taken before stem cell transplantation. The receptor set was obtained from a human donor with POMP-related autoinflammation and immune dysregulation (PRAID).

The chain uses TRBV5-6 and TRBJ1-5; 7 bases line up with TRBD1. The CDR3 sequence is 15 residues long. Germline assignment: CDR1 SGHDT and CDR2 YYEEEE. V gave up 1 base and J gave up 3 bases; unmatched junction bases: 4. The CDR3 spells CASSLTGTVNQPQHF. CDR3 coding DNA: TGTGCCAGCAGCTTGACCGGGACAGTCAATCAGCCCCAGCATTTT.

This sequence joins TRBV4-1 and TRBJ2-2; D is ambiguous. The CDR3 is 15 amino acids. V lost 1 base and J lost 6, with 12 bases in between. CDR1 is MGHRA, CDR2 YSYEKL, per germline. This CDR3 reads CASSQVIPKAGELFF. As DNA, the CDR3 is TGCGCCAGCAGCCAAGTGATCCCAAAGGCCGGGGAGCTGTTTTTT.

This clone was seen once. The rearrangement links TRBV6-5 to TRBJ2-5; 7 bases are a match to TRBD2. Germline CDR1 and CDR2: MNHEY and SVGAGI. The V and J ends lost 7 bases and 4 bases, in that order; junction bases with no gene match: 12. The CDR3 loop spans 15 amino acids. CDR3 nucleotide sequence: TGTGCCAGCATCGGTGGACTAGGTTTTGGAGAGACCCAGTACTTC. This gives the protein CASIGGLGFGETQYF.

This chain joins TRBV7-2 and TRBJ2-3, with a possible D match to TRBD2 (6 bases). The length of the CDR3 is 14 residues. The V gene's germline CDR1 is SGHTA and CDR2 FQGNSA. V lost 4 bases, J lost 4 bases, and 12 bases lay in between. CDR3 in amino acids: CASSSGLGADTQYF. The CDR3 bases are TGTGCCAGCAGCTCGGGACTTGGGGCAGATACGCAGTATTTT.

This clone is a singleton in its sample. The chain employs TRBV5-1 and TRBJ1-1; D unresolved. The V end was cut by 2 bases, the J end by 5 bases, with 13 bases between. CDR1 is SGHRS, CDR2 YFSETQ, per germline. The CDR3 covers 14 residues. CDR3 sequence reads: CASSFSGLGTEAFF. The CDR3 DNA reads TGCGCCAGCAGCTTTTCCGGACTTGGGACTGAAGCTTTCTTT.

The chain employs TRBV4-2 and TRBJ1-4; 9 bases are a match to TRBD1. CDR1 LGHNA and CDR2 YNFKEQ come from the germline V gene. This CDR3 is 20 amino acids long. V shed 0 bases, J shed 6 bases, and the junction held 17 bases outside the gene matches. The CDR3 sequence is CASSQEPGTGLTSPDEKLFF. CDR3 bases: TGTGCCAGCAGCCAAGAGCCCGGGACAGGGCTTACGTCCCCGGATGAAAAACTGTTTTTT.

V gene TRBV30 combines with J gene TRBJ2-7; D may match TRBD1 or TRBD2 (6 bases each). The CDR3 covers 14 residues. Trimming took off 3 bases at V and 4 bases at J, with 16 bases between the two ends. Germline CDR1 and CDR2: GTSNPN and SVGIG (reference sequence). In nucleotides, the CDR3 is TGTGCCTGGAGCGCGGGACACGGTATTTACGAGCAGTACTTC. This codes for CAWSAGHGIYEQYF.

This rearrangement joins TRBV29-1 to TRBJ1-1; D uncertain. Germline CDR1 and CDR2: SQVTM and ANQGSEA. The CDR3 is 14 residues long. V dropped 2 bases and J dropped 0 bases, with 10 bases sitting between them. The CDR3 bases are TGCAGCGTTGAATATGGAGTTATGAACACTGAAGCTTTCTTT. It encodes CSVEYGVMNTEAFF.

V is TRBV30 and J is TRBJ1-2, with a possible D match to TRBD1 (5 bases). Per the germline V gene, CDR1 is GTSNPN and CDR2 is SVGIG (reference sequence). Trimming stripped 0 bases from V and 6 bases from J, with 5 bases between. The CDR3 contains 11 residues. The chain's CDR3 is CAWSVGDGYTF. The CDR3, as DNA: TGTGCCTGGAGTGTAGGGGATGGCTACACCTTC.

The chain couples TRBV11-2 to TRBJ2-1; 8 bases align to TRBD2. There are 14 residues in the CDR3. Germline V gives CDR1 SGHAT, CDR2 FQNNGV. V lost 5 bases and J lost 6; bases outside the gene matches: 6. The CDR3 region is CASSGDGTSNEQFF. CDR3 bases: TGTGCCAGCAGCGGAGATGGGACTAGCAATGAGCAGTTCTTC.

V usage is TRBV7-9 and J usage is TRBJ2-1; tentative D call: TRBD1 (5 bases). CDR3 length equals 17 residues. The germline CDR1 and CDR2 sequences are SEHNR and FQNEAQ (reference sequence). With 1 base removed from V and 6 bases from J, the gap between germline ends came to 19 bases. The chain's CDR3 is CASSLGVQGLSFNEQFF. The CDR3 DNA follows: TGTGCCAGCAGCTTAGGTGTGCAGGGCCTCTCGTTCAATGAGCAGTTCTTC.

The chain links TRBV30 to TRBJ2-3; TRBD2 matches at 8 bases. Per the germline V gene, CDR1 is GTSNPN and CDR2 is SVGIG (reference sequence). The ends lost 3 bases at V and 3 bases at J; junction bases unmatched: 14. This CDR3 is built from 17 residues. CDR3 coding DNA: TGTGCCTGGAGCAGCGGCAGCGGGAGTGAGTTGACAGATACGCAGTATTTT. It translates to CAWSSGSGSELTDTQYF.

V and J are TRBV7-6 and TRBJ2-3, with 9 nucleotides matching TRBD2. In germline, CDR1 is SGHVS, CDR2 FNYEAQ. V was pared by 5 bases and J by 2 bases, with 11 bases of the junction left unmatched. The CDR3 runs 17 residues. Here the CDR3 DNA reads TGTGCCAGCAGCCCCAGCCTAGCGGGACTATACACAGATACGCAGTATTTT. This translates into CASSPSLAGLYTDTQYF. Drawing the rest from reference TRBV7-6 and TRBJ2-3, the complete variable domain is GAGVSQSPRYKVTKRGQDVALRCDPISGHVSLYWYRQALGQGPEFLTYFNYEAQQDKSGLPNDRFSAERPEGSISTLTIQRTEQRDSAMYRCASSPSLAGLYTDTQYFGPGTRLTVL.

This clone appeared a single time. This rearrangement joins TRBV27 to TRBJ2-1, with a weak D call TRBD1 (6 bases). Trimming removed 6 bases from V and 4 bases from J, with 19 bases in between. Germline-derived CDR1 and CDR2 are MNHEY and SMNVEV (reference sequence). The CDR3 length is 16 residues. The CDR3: CASSIARGANYNEQFF. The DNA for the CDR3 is TGTGCCAGCAGCATCGCCAGGGGCGCCAATTACAATGAGCAGTTCTTC.

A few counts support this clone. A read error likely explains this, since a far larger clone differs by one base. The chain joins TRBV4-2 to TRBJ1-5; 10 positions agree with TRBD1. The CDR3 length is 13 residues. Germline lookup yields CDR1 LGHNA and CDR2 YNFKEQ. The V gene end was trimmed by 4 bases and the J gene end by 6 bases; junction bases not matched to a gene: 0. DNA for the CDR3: TGTGCCAGCAGCCGGACAGGGGGTCAGCCCCAGCATTTT. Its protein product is CASSRTGGQPQHF.

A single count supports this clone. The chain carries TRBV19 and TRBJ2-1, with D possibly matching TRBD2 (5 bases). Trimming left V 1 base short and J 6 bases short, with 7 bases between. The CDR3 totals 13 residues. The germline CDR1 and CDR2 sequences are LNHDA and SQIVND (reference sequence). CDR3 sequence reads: CASSIGTPNEQFF. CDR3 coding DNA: TGTGCCAGTAGTATAGGGACTCCCAATGAGCAGTTCTTC.

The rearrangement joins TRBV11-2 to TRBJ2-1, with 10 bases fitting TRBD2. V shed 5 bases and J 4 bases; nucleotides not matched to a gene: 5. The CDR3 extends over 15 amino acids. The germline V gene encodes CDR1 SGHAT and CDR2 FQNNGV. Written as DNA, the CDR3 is TGTGCCAGCAGCCCCGGGACTAGCGATTACAATGAGCAGTTCTTC. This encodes CASSPGTSDYNEQFF.

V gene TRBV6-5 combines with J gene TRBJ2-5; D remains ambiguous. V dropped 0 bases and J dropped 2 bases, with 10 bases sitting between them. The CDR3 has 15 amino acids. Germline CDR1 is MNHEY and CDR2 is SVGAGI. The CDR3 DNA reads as TGTGCCAGCAGTTACTCTCTCCCACCACAAGAGACCCAGTACTTC. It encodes CASSYSLPPQETQYF.

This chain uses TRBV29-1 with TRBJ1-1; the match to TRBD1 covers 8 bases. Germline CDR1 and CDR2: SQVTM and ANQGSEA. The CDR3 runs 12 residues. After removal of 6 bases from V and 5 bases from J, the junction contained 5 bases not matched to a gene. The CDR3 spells CSVQQGETEAFF. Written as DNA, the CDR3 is TGCAGCGTGCAACAGGGGGAAACTGAAGCTTTCTTT.

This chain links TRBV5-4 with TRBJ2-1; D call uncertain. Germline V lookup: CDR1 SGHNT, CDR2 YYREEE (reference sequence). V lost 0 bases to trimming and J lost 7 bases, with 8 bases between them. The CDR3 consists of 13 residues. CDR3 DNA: TGTGCCAGCAGCTTGGCCACTCGAAATGAGCAGTTCTTC. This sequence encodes CASSLATRNEQFF.

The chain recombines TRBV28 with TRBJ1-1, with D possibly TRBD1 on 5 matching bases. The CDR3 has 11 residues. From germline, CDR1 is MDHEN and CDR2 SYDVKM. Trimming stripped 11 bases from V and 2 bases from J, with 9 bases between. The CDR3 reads CAWGGNTEAFF. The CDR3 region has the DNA TGTGCCTGGGGCGGAAACACTGAAGCTTTCTTT.

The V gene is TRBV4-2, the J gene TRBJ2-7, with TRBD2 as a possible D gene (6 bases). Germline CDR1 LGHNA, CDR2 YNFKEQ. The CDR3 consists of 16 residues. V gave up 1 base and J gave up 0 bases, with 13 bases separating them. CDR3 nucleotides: TGTGCCAGCAGCCAAGGCTCCGGGGGTAGCTCCTACGAGCAGTACTTC. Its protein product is CASSQGSGGSSYEQYF.

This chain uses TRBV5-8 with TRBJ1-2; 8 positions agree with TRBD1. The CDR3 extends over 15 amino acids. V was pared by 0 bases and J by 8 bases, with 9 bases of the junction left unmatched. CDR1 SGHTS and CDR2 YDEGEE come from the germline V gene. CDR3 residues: CASSLGARGLRGYTF. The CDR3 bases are TGTGCCAGCAGCTTGGGCGCCAGGGGGCTTAGGGGCTACACCTTC.

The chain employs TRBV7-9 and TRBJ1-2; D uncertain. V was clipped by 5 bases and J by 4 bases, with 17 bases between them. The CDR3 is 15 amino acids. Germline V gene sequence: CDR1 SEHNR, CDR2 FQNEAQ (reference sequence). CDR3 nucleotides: TGTGCCAGCAGCCCCCTTTGGCGGGATGGCTATGGCTACACCTTC. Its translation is CASSPLWRDGYGYTF.

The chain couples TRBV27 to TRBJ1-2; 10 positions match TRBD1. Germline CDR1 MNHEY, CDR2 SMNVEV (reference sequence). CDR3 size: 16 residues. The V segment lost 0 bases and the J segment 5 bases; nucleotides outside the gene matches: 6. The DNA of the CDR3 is TGTGCCAGCAGTTTATCCGGACAGGGGGTTCTTTATGGCTACACCTTC. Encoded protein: CASSLSGQGVLYGYTF.

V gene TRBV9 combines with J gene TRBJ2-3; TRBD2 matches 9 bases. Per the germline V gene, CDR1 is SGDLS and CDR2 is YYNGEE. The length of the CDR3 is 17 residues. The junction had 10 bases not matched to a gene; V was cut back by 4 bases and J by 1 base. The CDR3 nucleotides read TGTGCCAGCAGCCCGTCGACTAGCGGCTCCCGCACAGATACGCAGTATTTT. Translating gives CASSPSTSGSRTDTQYF. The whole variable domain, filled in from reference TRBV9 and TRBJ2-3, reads DSGVTQTPKHLITATGQRVTLRCSPRSGDLSVYWYQQSLDQGLQFLIQYYNGEERAKGNILERFSAQQFPDLHSELNLSSLELGDSALYFCASSPSTSGSRTDTQYFGPGTRLTVL.

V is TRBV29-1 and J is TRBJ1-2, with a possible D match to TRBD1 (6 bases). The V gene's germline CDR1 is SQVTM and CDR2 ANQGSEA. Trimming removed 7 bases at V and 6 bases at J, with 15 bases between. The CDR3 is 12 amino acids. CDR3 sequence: CSATGTFDGYTF. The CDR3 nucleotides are TGCAGCGCCACCGGGACATTTGATGGCTACACCTTC. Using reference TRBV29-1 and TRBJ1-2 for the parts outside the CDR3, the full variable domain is SAVISQKPSRDICQRGTSLTIQCQVDSQVTMMFWYRQQPGQSLTLIATANQGSEATYESGFVIDKFPISRPNLTFSTLTVSNMSPEDSSIYLCSATGTFDGYTFGSGTRLTVV.

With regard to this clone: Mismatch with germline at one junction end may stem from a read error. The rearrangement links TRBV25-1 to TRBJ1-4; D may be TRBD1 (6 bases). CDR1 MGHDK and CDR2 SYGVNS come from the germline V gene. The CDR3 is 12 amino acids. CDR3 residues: CASAGQKGGLNF. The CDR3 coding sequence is TGTGCCAGTGCCGGACAAAAGGGGGGTCTAAATTTT.

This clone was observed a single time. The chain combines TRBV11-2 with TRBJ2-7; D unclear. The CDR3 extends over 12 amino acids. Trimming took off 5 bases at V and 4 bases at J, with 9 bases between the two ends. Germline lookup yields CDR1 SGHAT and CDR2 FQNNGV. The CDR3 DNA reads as TGTGCCAGCAGCATTGACCTGTACGAGCAGTACTTC. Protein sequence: CASSIDLYEQYF.

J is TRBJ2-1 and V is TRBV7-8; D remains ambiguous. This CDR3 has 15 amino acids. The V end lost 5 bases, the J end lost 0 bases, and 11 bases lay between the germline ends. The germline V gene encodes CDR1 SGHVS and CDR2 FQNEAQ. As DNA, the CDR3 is TGTGCCAGCAGCCCGAGTTCTAGCTCCTACAATGAGCAGTTCTTC. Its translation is CASSPSSSSYNEQFF.